Sequencing of this TCR beta chain was carried out in a study of blood T cells in healthy people across ages. All donors came from Russia, were Caucasian and healthy, and spanned ages roughly 6 to 95. The V segment lost 6 bases and the J segment 0 bases; nucleotides outside the gene matches: 16. The CDR3 consists of 18 residues. Germline-derived CDR1 and CDR2 are SGHTA and FQGNSA. For the second PCR, which ran for about 6 to 11 cycles, a sample-barcoded 5' primer and a J-beta primer mix were used. TCRdb analysed the 5' RACE reads with MiXCR anew, one entry per CDR3 protein. Of roughly 930,000 distinct CDR3 sequences in the sample, roughly 50% are singletons; the top ten hold 13%.

Sample: blood. The chain couples TRBV7-2 to TRBJ2-7, with 8 bases identical to TRBD2. The receptor's source is a man aged 25-45 years in good health. The DNA of the CDR3 is TGTGCCAGCAGTATTGCGGCGGGGGGTCCTTTGGGCTCCTACGAGCAGTACTTC. This translates into CASSIAAGGPLGSYEQYF.